The rows below give T cell receptor beta chains drawn from one sample of a study of blood T cell repertoires in COVID-19. Data came from immunoSEQ multiplex PCR; TCRdb stores just in-frame clones and leaves some out. This sample has about 160,000 clones, with 80% found just once. Sequencing input: PBMCs or T cells enriched from blood (not recorded which). All receptors derive from a man between 35 and 55 years old who had recovered from COVID-19. Both conserved end residues are part of each CDR3. The order of the fields is V gene, D gene, J gene, clone size, CDR3 protein, CDR3 DNA. A D gene is named only where the DNA matches it firmly. Rows give clone size only sometimes, using once, few, many, or a class for an expanded clone.

TRBV3-1/TRBV3-2	TRBD1	TRBJ1-1	once	CASSQTGGGTEAFF	TGTGCCAGCAGTCAAACAGGGGGTGGCACTGAAGCTTTCTTT
TRBV7-9	NA	TRBJ1-5	NA	CASTIGSGENQPQHF	TGTGCCAGCACCATAGGATCGGGAGAAAATCAGCCCCAGCATTTT
TRBV5-1	NA	TRBJ2-3	NA	CASRRGETHTDTQYF	TGCGCCAGCAGGCGCGGGGAGACCCACACAGATACGCAGTATTTT
TRBV3-1/TRBV3-2	NA	TRBJ1-2	NA	CASSQEGRTVGIYGYTF	TGTGCCAGCAGCCAAGAGGGAAGGACAGTGGGGATCTATGGCTACACCTTC
TRBV5-8	TRBD1	TRBJ2-3	many	CASSGGQGRTDTQYF	TGTGCCAGCAGCGGGGGACAGGGGCGCACAGATACGCAGTATTTT
TRBV2	NA	TRBJ1-3	NA	CASRGEVGNTIYF	TGTGCCAGCAGGGGGGAGGTTGGAAACACCATATATTTT
TRBV23-1	NA	TRBJ2-7	NA	CASSPRGESYEQYF	TGCGCCAGCAGTCCCCGGGGAGAGTCCTACGAGCAGTACTTC
TRBV6-2/TRBV6-3	NA	TRBJ2-1	NA	CASSYIRDEQFF	TGTGCCAGCAGTTACATCCGCGATGAGCAGTTCTTC
TRBV30	TRBD1	TRBJ1-2	once	CAWSIQTGGGGYTF	TGTGCCTGGAGTATTCAGACAGGGGGGGGTGGCTACACCTTC
TRBV9	TRBD1	TRBJ2-5	once	CASSRTQGTETQYF	TGTGCCAGCAGCCGCACACAGGGGACGGAGACCCAGTACTTC
TRBV24-1	TRBD1	TRBJ1-5	NA	CATSGPGSGGVQGQPQHF	TGTGCCACCAGTGGCCCGGGGTCAGGGGGCGTCCAAGGTCAGCCCCAGCATTTT
TRBV9	NA	TRBJ2-1	few	CASTQGGNSYNEQFF	TGTGCCAGCACCCAAGGCGGGAACTCCTACAATGAGCAGTTCTTC
TRBV3-1/TRBV3-2	TRBD2	TRBJ2-1	NA	CASSQVIAGGPSYNEQFF	TGTGCCAGCAGCCAAGTCATCGCGGGGGGGCCATCCTACAATGAGCAGTTCTTC
TRBV20-1	NA	TRBJ2-1	NA	CSASPNEQFF	TGCAGCGCGAGCCCTAATGAGCAGTTCTTC
TRBV2	TRBD1	TRBJ1-2	NA	CASSGTGLGYGYTF	TGTGCCAGCAGTGGGACAGGATTGGGCTATGGCTACACCTTC
TRBV24-1	NA	TRBJ1-1	many	CATSDSTRDGGNTEAFF	TGTGCCACCAGTGATTCCACCCGGGACGGGGGGAACACTGAAGCTTTCTTT
TRBV4-1	NA	TRBJ2-7	NA	CASSQVGYEQYF	TGCGCCAGCAGCCAAGTCGGCTACGAGCAGTACTTC
TRBV5-1	TRBD2	TRBJ2-5	NA	CASSLVLAETLEETQYF	TGCGCCAGCAGCTTGGTACTAGCGGAAACCCTCGAGGAGACCCAGTACTTC
TRBV4-2	NA	TRBJ1-1	NA	CASSQDASGQNTEAFF	TGTGCCAGCAGCCAAGACGCATCGGGACAAAACACTGAAGCTTTCTTT
TRBV6-5	NA	TRBJ1-2	NA	CASTNLEMEGYTF	TGTGCCAGCACTAATCTCGAGATGGAGGGCTACACCTTC
TRBV7-3	NA	TRBJ2-6	NA	CASSPGGPGANVLTF	TGTGCCAGCAGTCCAGGGGGGCCTGGGGCCAACGTCCTGACTTTC
TRBV19	NA	TRBJ2-2	NA	CASTREFTGELFF	TGTGCCAGTACTCGCGAGTTCACCGGGGAGCTGTTTTTT
TRBV5-1	NA	TRBJ1-6	NA	CASSPQGSGSPLHF	TGCGCCAGCAGCCCCCAGGGGAGCGGTTCACCCCTCCACTTT
TRBV29-1	NA	TRBJ1-1	NA	CSVVGSVNTEAFF	TGCAGCGTTGTTGGTTCGGTGAACACTGAAGCTTTCTTT
TRBV30	TRBD2	TRBJ2-1	NA	CAWSATSGGLNEQFF	TGTGCCTGGAGCGCCACTAGCGGGGGGCTTAATGAGCAGTTCTTC
TRBV19	TRBD2	TRBJ2-1	NA	CASSPTSGGAIGNEQFF	TGTGCCAGTAGCCCTACTAGCGGGGGGGCCATAGGCAATGAGCAGTTCTTC
TRBV10-3	NA	TRBJ1-1	NA	CAIRTTGLNTEAFF	TGTGCCATCAGGACGACAGGCCTAAACACTGAAGCTTTCTTT
TRBV13	NA	TRBJ1-1	many	CASSFGRRGYTEAFF	TGTGCCAGCAGCTTTGGACGTAGGGGTTACACTGAAGCTTTCTTT
TRBV29-1	NA	TRBJ1-1	few	CSGGDHWATEAFF	TGCAGCGGGGGAGACCACTGGGCCACTGAAGCTTTCTTT
TRBV10-2	TRBD1	TRBJ1-2	NA	CASSPGTGFGYTF	TGCGCCAGCAGTCCCGGGACAGGGTTTGGCTACACCTTC
TRBV18	NA	TRBJ2-2	once	CASSPTGNTGELFF	TGTGCCAGCTCCCCTACAGGGAACACCGGGGAGCTGTTTTTT
TRBV5-8	NA	TRBJ2-3	NA	CASSLQTDTQYF	TGTGCCAGCAGCTTGCAAACAGATACGCAGTATTTT
TRBV6-1	NA	TRBJ1-3	NA	CASSESWASGNTIYF	TGTGCCAGCAGTGAATCTTGGGCGAGTGGAAACACCATATATTTT
TRBV13	NA	TRBJ1-4	NA	CASSLALFNEKLFF	TGTGCCAGCAGCTTAGCCCTTTTTAATGAAAAACTGTTTTTT
TRBV13	NA	TRBJ1-5	NA	CASSLGAGYNQPQHF	TGTGCCAGCAGCTTAGGCGCGGGTTACAATCAGCCCCAGCATTTT
TRBV3-1/TRBV3-2	NA	TRBJ1-3	NA	CASSQGSGNTIYF	TGTGCCAGCAGCCAAGGGAGTGGAAACACCATATATTTT
TRBV7-7	TRBD1	TRBJ2-5	NA	CASSFSGQGVETQYF	TGTGCCAGCAGCTTCTCCGGACAGGGGGTAGAGACCCAGTACTTC
TRBV3-1/TRBV3-2	TRBD1	TRBJ1-5	NA	CASSVDRDQPQHF	TGTGCCAGCAGCGTCGACAGGGATCAGCCCCAGCATTTT
TRBV5-1	TRBD1	TRBJ1-4	NA	CASRRTGGNEKLFF	TGCGCCAGCAGGAGGACAGGGGGTAATGAAAAACTGTTTTTT
TRBV3-1/TRBV3-2	TRBD2	TRBJ2-5	NA	CASSQDHSSGGKETQYF	TGTGCCAGCAGCCAAGACCACTCTAGCGGGGGAAAAGAGACCCAGTACTTC
TRBV9	NA	TRBJ1-2	NA	CASSGLYGYTF	TGTGCCAGCAGTGGACTCTATGGCTACACCTTC
TRBV10-2	TRBD2	TRBJ2-3	NA	CASSEARTSGGKVSGDTQYF	TGCGCCAGCAGTGAGGCCAGGACTAGCGGCGGTAAGGTATCAGGAGATACGCAGTATTTT
TRBV6-5	TRBD1	TRBJ1-4	NA	CASSLGQGPEKLFF	TGTGCCAGCAGTCTCGGACAGGGTCCTGAAAAACTGTTTTTT
TRBV14	NA	TRBJ2-5	NA	CASCGQLKETQYF	TGTGCCAGCTGTGGGCAGCTTAAAGAGACCCAGTACTTC
TRBV11-3	TRBD1	TRBJ1-2	NA	CASSLDNRGNGYTF	TGTGCCAGCAGCTTAGATAACAGGGGAAATGGCTACACCTTC
TRBV5-1	TRBD2	TRBJ2-5	NA	CASSLGTPAGGPRKTQYF	TGCGCCAGCAGCTTGGGGACCCCAGCGGGGGGGCCCAGGAAGACCCAGTACTTC
TRBV30	NA	TRBJ1-3	NA	CAWTGSSGNTIYF	TGTGCCTGGACAGGTAGTTCTGGAAACACCATATATTTT
TRBV7-9	NA	TRBJ2-1	NA	CASNLGQPSYNEQFF	TGTGCCAGCAACTTAGGACAACCCTCCTACAATGAGCAGTTCTTC
TRBV2	NA	TRBJ2-1	NA	CASSEVEGSYNEQFF	TGTGCCAGCAGTGAAGTGGAGGGCTCCTACAATGAGCAGTTCTTC
TRBV5-1	NA	TRBJ2-7	NA	CASSTDRWEEQYF	TGCGCCAGCAGCACGGACAGATGGGAAGAGCAGTACTTC
TRBV19	NA	TRBJ1-2	many	CASSKYEGASYTF	TGTGCCAGTAGTAAGTACGAAGGGGCAAGCTACACCTTC
TRBV24-1	TRBD1	TRBJ1-1	NA	CATIGQGDTEAFF	TGTGCCACAATAGGACAGGGGGACACTGAAGCTTTCTTT
TRBV30	NA	TRBJ1-2	NA	CAWSVNSGYTF	TGTGCCTGGAGTGTAAATTCGGGCTACACCTTC
TRBV10-2	NA	TRBJ2-3	NA	CASSVGGAADTQYF	TGCGCCAGCAGTGTTGGGGGGGCCGCAGATACGCAGTATTTT
TRBV5-4	TRBD2	TRBJ2-1	NA	CASSWGGGGEQFF	TGTGCCAGCAGCTGGGGCGGGGGTGGTGAGCAGTTCTTC
TRBV7-9	NA	TRBJ2-6	once	CASSLNYDSGANVLTF	TGTGCCAGCAGCCTGAACTATGACTCTGGGGCCAACGTCCTGACTTTC
TRBV5-4	TRBD2	TRBJ2-5	NA	CASSLNLAGGTQYF	TGTGCCAGCAGCTTGAATCTAGCGGGGGGGACCCAGTACTTC
TRBV4-2	TRBD2	TRBJ2-1	few	CASSPGLASGLREQFF	TGTGCCAGCAGCCCGGGACTAGCCAGCGGTCTCCGTGAGCAGTTCTTC
TRBV10-3	NA	TRBJ2-7	NA	CAIRRSVQGSYEQYF	TGTGCCATCCGTCGCTCGGTGCAGGGCTCCTACGAGCAGTACTTC
TRBV13	TRBD2	TRBJ2-4	NA	CASSRTSGDQNIQYF	TGTGCCAGCAGCCGGACTAGCGGCGATCAAAACATTCAGTACTTC